This TCR beta chain comes out of a study of T cell responses to AZD1222 COVID-19 vaccine. About this clone: Its matching antigen is unknown.

Method: immunoSEQ multiplex PCR; TCRdb's copy keeps in-frame clones and lacks some. The table lists 120,000 to 150,000 clones, under 95% of them singletons. Study-wide results and limits: In all cases, repertoires were sampled only after the peak T cell response. Spike-specific TCR breadth and depth went up after people got two AZD1222 doses.

V lost 4 bases and J lost 3; bases outside the gene matches: 5. The CDR3 covers 15 residues. The germline V gene encodes CDR1 LNHDA and CDR2 SQIVND (reference sequence). This receptor was obtained from an adult in good health. This specimen consisted of peripheral blood, obtained on day 0 of AZD1222 vaccination. The rearrangement uses TRBV19 and TRBJ2-7; 11 nucleotides agree with TRBD1. The CDR3 DNA sequence: TGTGCCAGTAGTACGGGACAGGGGGGGTTCTACGAGCAGTACTTC. It encodes CASSTGQGGFYEQYF.